A selection of T cell receptor beta chains follows, all from one sample in a study of shared clonotypes between healthy human individuals. The data were produced by immunoSEQ multiplex PCR, yet TCRdb's version contains in-frame clones alone and is incomplete. This sample has around 2.1 million clones; under 97% occur once, and the top ten carry roughly 0.13%. Specimen: naive CD4+ T cells sorted from blood. Receptor source: a man aged 18-30 years in good health. Both conserved end residues are part of each CDR3. A D gene is named only where the DNA matches it firmly. Clone sizes are given selectively: once, few, many, or a class where the clone is expanded.

d_gene: .
j_gene: TRBJ2-1
abundance: .
v_gene: TRBV9
CDR3nt: TGTGCCAGCAGCCCCCTCTTTAGTAATGAGCAGTTCTTC
CDR3aa: CASSPLFSNEQFF

d_gene: TRBD1
j_gene: TRBJ2-1
abundance: .
v_gene: TRBV9
CDR3nt: TGTGCCAGCAGCGGAGGTCAGGGGGCCTCCTACAATGAGCAGTTCTTC
CDR3aa: CASSGGQGASYNEQFF

d_gene: .
j_gene: TRBJ1-4
abundance: .
v_gene: TRBV7-2
CDR3nt: TGTGCCAGCAGCTTAGGGGGAGGGGAGAAACTGTTTTTT
CDR3aa: CASSLGGGEKLFF

d_gene: .
j_gene: TRBJ2-2
abundance: .
v_gene: TRBV6-4
CDR3nt: TGTGCCAGCAGTGTAAAGGGTGGACTTTCCGGGGAGCTGTTTTTT
CDR3aa: CASSVKGGLSGELFF

d_gene: TRBD2
j_gene: TRBJ2-7
abundance: .
v_gene: TRBV7-2
CDR3nt: TGTGCCAGCAGCACGGCTAGCGGGGGGATCTACGAGCAGTACTTC
CDR3aa: CASSTASGGIYEQYF

d_gene: TRBD1
j_gene: TRBJ1-2
abundance: .
v_gene: TRBV18
CDR3nt: TGTGCCAGCTCACCGGGGACAGGGCCTGGCTACACCTTC
CDR3aa: CASSPGTGPGYTF

d_gene: TRBD1
j_gene: TRBJ1-4
abundance: once
v_gene: TRBV9
CDR3nt: TGTGCCAGCAGCCAAGGGGACAGGGGAAAGGCTGCAACTAATGAAAAACTGTTTTTT
CDR3aa: CASSQGDRGKAATNEKLFF

d_gene: TRBD2
j_gene: TRBJ2-7
abundance: .
v_gene: TRBV27
CDR3nt: TGTGCCAGCAGTTCTCCTAGCGGGAGTCCCTCGGGCGAGCAGTACTTC
CDR3aa: CASSSPSGSPSGEQYF

d_gene: TRBD2
j_gene: TRBJ2-1
abundance: .
v_gene: TRBV11-2
CDR3nt: TGTGCCAGCAGCTTAGGGACTAGCGGGAGGACCGATGAGCAGTTCTTC
CDR3aa: CASSLGTSGRTDEQFF

d_gene: .
j_gene: TRBJ2-2
abundance: .
v_gene: TRBV6-5
CDR3nt: TGTGCCAGCAGTCCCCCTGCAGGGGAGAACGGGGAGCTGTTTTTT
CDR3aa: CASSPPAGENGELFF

d_gene: .
j_gene: TRBJ1-5
abundance: once
v_gene: TRBV28
CDR3nt: TGTGCCAGCAGTTTGCCACAGGGAACCGGTCAGCCCCAGCATTTT
CDR3aa: CASSLPQGTGQPQHF

d_gene: .
j_gene: TRBJ1-4
abundance: .
v_gene: TRBV19
CDR3nt: TGTGCCAGTAGGCCTTTCGGGGTTAAGTCTGAAAAACTGTTTTTT
CDR3aa: CASRPFGVKSEKLFF

d_gene: TRBD1
j_gene: TRBJ1-1
abundance: .
v_gene: TRBV5-1
CDR3nt: TGCGCCAGCAGCTTACCAGGGGGAATGGCTTTCTTT
CDR3aa: CASSLPGGMAFF

d_gene: .
j_gene: TRBJ1-4
abundance: .
v_gene: TRBV5-3
CDR3nt: TGTGCCAGAAGCTTGGCGGGGGCTGATGAAAAACTGTTTTTT
CDR3aa: CARSLAGADEKLFF

d_gene: .
j_gene: TRBJ1-4
abundance: .
v_gene: TRBV5-1
CDR3nt: TGCGCCAGCAGCTTGGGAGGGACAACTAATGAAAAACTGTTTTTT
CDR3aa: CASSLGGTTNEKLFF

d_gene: .
j_gene: TRBJ2-7
abundance: .
v_gene: TRBV2
CDR3nt: TGTGCCAGCAGTGACTTCTTGAGGCTCGAGCAGTACTTC
CDR3aa: CASSDFLRLEQYF

d_gene: .
j_gene: TRBJ2-7
abundance: .
v_gene: TRBV5-4
CDR3nt: TGTGCCAGCAGCCTGCAATATAGGGACGAGCAGTACTTC
CDR3aa: CASSLQYRDEQYF

d_gene: TRBD2
j_gene: TRBJ2-7
abundance: .
v_gene: TRBV5-4
CDR3nt: TGTGCCAGCAGCTTAAGCGGGACCAACTACGAGCAGTACTTC
CDR3aa: CASSLSGTNYEQYF